Reported below is one T cell receptor (beta chain). The antigen remains unidentified. This sample was taken from a study of cytomegalovirus exposure and HLA in healthy donors. Use of 60 Vbeta and 13 Jbeta primers characterized the PCR. Libraries were prepared by immunoSEQ multiplex PCR; TCRdb keeps only in-frame clonotypes and omits some of them. The repertoire holds roughly 93,000 clones, with around 76% as singletons. Study-level findings and limits: According to an earlier analysis, most TCR beta V segments yielded productive rearrangements about 87% or about 30% of the time.

Specimen: PBMCs. The source of this sequence is a human donor in good health.

The CDR3 reads CASSLPGQLNEKLFF. DNA of the CDR3: TGTGCCAGCAGCTTGCCGGGACAGCTTAATGAAAAACTGTTTTTT. J is TRBJ1-4 and V is TRBV5-6; 7 positions match TRBD1. Trimming removed 1 base from V and 4 bases from J; junction bases left unmatched: 4. CDR3 length: 15 amino acids. Germline V gene sequence: CDR1 SGHDT, CDR2 YYEEEE.